This passage covers 8 T cell receptor beta chains from one sample sequenced in a study of blood T cells in healthy people across ages. Next came a second PCR, run for about 6 to 11 cycles, which used a sample-barcoded 5' primer along with a J-beta primer mix. TCRdb called the 5' RACE reads again in MiXCR, with one record for every CDR3 protein. The sample lists 1.5 million to 2 million distinct CDR3 sequences; 40% to 55% were seen once. The sequenced material came from blood. The source is a middle-aged woman in good health.

This clonotype has only one observation. V gene TRBV25-1 combines with J gene TRBJ2-3, with D uncertain. Trimming took 1 base from V and 4 from J, leaving 9 bases between them. The CDR3 totals 14 residues. In germline, CDR1 is MGHDK, CDR2 SYGVNS. Here the CDR3 DNA reads TGTGCCAGCAGTGAATTGGGCCTCTCAGATACGCAGTATTTT. Its protein product is CASSELGLSDTQYF.

There are a few counts of this clonotype. In DNA form, the CDR3 reads TGTGCCAGCAGCGTAGCTGGGGGACTAGATACGCAGTATTTT. It specifies CASSVAGGLDTQYF. V is TRBV9 and J is TRBJ2-3; possibly TRBD2 for D (6 bases). The CDR3 runs 14 residues. V dropped 0 bases and J dropped 5 bases, with 10 bases sitting between them. Germline CDR1 reads SGDLS; CDR2 reads YYNGEE.

This clonotype was observed once. The chain couples TRBV7-6 to TRBJ1-4; 7 positions match TRBD1. This CDR3 is 16 amino acids long. The V gene's germline CDR1 is SGHVS and CDR2 FNYEAQ. With V trimmed by 0 bases and J by 4 bases, 5 bases remained unmatched. CDR3 region: CASSLATGVFNEKLFF. The CDR3 coding sequence is TGTGCCAGCAGCTTAGCCACAGGGGTATTTAATGAAAAACTGTTTTTT. Full variable domain (rest looked up from reference TRBV7-6 and TRBJ1-4): GAGVSQSPRYKVTKRGQDVALRCDPISGHVSLYWYRQALGQGPEFLTYFNYEAQQDKSGLPNDRFSAERPEGSISTLTIQRTEQRDSAMYRCASSLATGVFNEKLFFGSGTQLSVL.

Concerning this clonotype itself: An end of the junction differs from the germline gene, which may be a read error. The chain carries TRBV7-2 and TRBJ2-7; tentative D call: TRBD1 (6 bases). CDR3 length: 18 amino acids. Germline V gene data show CDR1 as SGHTA and CDR2 as FQGNSA. CDR3 sequence reads: CASSFLPIVNRDSYEQYF. In DNA form, the CDR3 reads TGCGCCAGCAGCTTCTTACCGATCGTTAACAGGGACTCCTACGAGCAGTACTTC.

Concerning this clonotype itself: At one boundary the junction diverges from the germline segment, which might be a read error. The chain is built from TRBV10-3 and TRBJ2-7, with D perhaps matching TRBD1 (6 bases). CDR3 size: 16 residues. The germline V gene has CDR1 ENHRY and CDR2 SYGVKD. The CDR3 DNA sequence: TGTGCCATCAGTGATTTTGGACACAGGGTATCCTGCGAGCAGTACTTC. This codes for CAISDFGHRVSCEQYF.

This rearrangement joins TRBV27 to TRBJ2-3; possibly TRBD2 for D (6 bases). CDR1 and CDR2 from the germline V gene are MNHEY and SMNVEV (reference sequence). The CDR3 is 15 residues long. With 7 bases removed from V and 2 bases from J, the gap between germline ends came to 16 bases. The CDR3 nucleotides are TGTGCCAGCAACCCCTCGGGGGAGAACACAGATACGCAGTATTTT. Translating gives CASNPSGENTDTQYF.

This clonotype was counted a few times. The chain recombines TRBV4-2 with TRBJ1-1, with 7 bases identical to TRBD1. The CDR3 is 18 residues long. V dropped 0 bases and J dropped 11; count of bases not matched to a gene: 21. Per the germline V gene, CDR1 is LGHNA and CDR2 is YNFKEQ. The CDR3 loop is CASSQDRSGTALSFGAFF. The CDR3 DNA follows: TGTGCCAGCAGCCAAGATCGCTCCGGGACAGCTTTGTCGTTCGGGGCTTTCTTT.

V gene TRBV6-2 or TRBV6-3 combines with J gene TRBJ2-3; 10 bases agree with TRBD2. The CDR3 contains 15 residues. V lost 2 bases and J lost 3; bases outside the gene matches: 2. The germline gives CDR1 MNHEY, CDR2 SVGEGT. This CDR3 is CASSYEAGGTDTQYF. The CDR3, as DNA: TGTGCCAGCAGTTACGAAGCGGGGGGGACAGATACGCAGTATTTT.